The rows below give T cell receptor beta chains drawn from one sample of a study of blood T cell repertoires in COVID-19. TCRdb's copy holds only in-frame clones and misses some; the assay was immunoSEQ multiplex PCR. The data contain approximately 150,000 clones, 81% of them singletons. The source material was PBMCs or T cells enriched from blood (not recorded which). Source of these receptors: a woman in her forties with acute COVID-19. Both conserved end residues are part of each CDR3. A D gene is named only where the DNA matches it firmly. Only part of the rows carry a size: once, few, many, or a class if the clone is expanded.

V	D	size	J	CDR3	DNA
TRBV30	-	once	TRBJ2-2	CAWSMQGMDTGELFF	TGTGCCTGGAGTATGCAGGGTATGGACACCGGGGAGCTGTTTTTT
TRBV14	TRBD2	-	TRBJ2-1	CASSQGLAPTNEQFF	TGTGCCAGCAGCCAAGGACTAGCGCCTACCAATGAGCAGTTCTTC
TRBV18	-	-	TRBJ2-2	CASSRTSPPSTGELFF	TGTGCCAGCTCACGTACTAGCCCCCCGAGCACCGGGGAGCTGTTTTTT
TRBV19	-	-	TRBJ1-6	CASSYTSGVNSPLHF	TGTGCCAGTAGCTATACTTCGGGGGTCAATTCACCCCTCCACTTT
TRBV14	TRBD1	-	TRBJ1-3	CASSQTSQGSSGNTIYF	TGTGCCAGCAGCCAAACGTCACAGGGGTCCTCTGGAAACACCATATATTTT
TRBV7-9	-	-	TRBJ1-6	CASSSDTINSPLHF	TGTGCCAGCAGCTCCGACACAATCAATTCACCCCTCCACTTT
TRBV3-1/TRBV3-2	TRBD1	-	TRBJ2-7	CASSQEVRDRDYEQYF	TGTGCCAGCAGCCAAGAGGTGAGGGACAGAGACTACGAGCAGTACTTC
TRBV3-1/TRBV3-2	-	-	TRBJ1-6	CASSQDGGRGRSPLHF	TGTGCCAGCAGCCAAGATGGGGGCAGGGGCAGATCACCCCTCCACTTT
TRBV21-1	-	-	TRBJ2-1	CASSLGTPSGRGGDEQFF	TGTGCCAGCAGCCTAGGAACCCCTAGCGGGAGGGGAGGGGATGAGCAGTTCTTC
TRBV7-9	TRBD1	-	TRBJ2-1	CASSLGGQADNEQFF	TGTGCCAGCAGCTTAGGAGGACAGGCGGACAATGAGCAGTTCTTC
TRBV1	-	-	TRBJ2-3	CTSSQDCGRLWDTQYF	TGCACCAGCAGCCAAGATTGCGGGAGGCTATGGGATACGCAGTATTTT
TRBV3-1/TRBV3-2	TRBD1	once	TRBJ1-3	CASSPRQGTGNTIYF	TGTGCCAGCAGCCCGAGACAGGGTACTGGAAACACCATATATTTT
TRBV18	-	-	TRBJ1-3	CASSQDQDSGNTIYF	TGTGCCAGCTCACAGGATCAGGACTCTGGAAACACCATATATTTT
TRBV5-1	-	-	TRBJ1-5	CASSPTYSPNQPQHF	TGCGCCAGCAGCCCGACCTACAGCCCCAATCAGCCCCAGCATTTT
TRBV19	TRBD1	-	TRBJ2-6	CASSLSPGQGRLSGANVLTF	TGTGCCAGTAGTCTTAGCCCAGGACAGGGAAGACTCTCTGGGGCCAACGTCCTGACTTTC
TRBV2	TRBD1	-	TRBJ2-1	CASIQGVEQFF	TGTGCCAGCATTCAGGGGGTTGAGCAGTTCTTC
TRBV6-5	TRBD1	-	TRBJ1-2	CASTTRDRSHYGYTF	TGTGCCAGCACCACGAGGGACAGGAGCCACTATGGCTACACCTTC
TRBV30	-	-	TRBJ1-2	CAWSRQFNYGYTF	TGTGCCTGGAGTCGACAGTTTAACTATGGCTACACCTTC
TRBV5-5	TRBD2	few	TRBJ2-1	CASSLDPGGVYNEQFF	TGTGCCAGCAGCTTGGACCCGGGAGGAGTTTACAATGAGCAGTTCTTC
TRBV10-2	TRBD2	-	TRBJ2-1	CASRETSGGVNEQFF	TGCGCCAGCAGAGAAACTAGCGGGGGAGTCAATGAGCAGTTCTTC
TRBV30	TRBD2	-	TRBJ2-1	CAWSRLAGDPLIYNEQFF	TGTGCCTGGAGTCGACTAGCGGGGGACCCTCTCATCTACAATGAGCAGTTCTTC
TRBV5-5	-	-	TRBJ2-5	CASGPQETQYF	TGTGCCAGCGGCCCGCAAGAGACCCAGTACTTC
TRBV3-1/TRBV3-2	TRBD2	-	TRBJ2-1	CASSSGRTYNEQFF	TGTGCCAGCAGTAGCGGGAGAACCTACAATGAGCAGTTCTTC
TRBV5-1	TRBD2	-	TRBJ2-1	CASSSLAGFYNEQFF	TGCGCCAGCAGCAGTCTAGCGGGGTTCTACAATGAGCAGTTCTTC
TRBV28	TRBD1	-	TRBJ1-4	CASSLQGGRDEKLFF	TGTGCCAGCAGTCTACAGGGGGGAAGGGATGAAAAACTGTTTTTT
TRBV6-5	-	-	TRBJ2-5	CASSPEPRGRGTQYF	TGTGCCAGCAGCCCCGAACCCAGAGGGCGCGGGACCCAGTACTTC
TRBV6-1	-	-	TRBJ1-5	CASSEAYGSSNQPQHF	TGTGCCAGCAGTGAAGCGTATGGCTCGTCCAATCAGCCCCAGCATTTT
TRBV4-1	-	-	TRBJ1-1	CASSQVPGVNTEAFF	TGCGCCAGCAGCCAAGTGCCAGGGGTAAACACTGAAGCTTTCTTT
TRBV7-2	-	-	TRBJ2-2	CASSLAQGAIANTGELFF	TGTGCCAGCAGCTTAGCTCAGGGCGCCATCGCGAACACCGGGGAGCTGTTTTTT
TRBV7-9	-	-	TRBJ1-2	CASSLSQSYTF	TGTGCCAGCAGCTTATCCCAGAGCTACACCTTC
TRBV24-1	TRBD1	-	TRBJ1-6	CATSDKRDRGSSPLHF	TGTGCCACCAGTGATAAGCGAGACAGGGGGAGCTCACCCCTCCACTTT
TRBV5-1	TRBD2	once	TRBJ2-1	CASSGDLSGAYNEQFF	TGCGCCAGCAGCGGTGACTTAAGCGGGGCTTACAATGAGCAGTTCTTC
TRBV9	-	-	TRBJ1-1	CASSANPQGTEAFF	TGTGCCAGCAGCGCAAACCCCCAGGGTACTGAAGCTTTCTTT
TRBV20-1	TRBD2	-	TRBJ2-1	CSASGRNRREGRNEQFF	TGCAGTGCTAGTGGGCGGAATCGGCGGGAGGGCCGGAATGAGCAGTTCTTC
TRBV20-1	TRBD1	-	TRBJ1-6	CSASRDSSYNSPLHF	TGCAGTGCTAGTAGGGACAGCTCCTATAATTCACCCCTCCACTTT
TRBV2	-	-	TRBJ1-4	CASSPGGANEKLFF	TGTGCCAGCAGCCCGGGGGGGGCTAATGAAAAACTGTTTTTT
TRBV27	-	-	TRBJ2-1	CASKWVGAYNEQFF	TGTGCCAGCAAGTGGGTGGGAGCGTACAATGAGCAGTTCTTC